The 27 T cell receptor beta chains below all came from one sample that was sequenced in a study of blood T cell repertoires in COVID-19. The table came from immunoSEQ multiplex PCR; TCRdb's copy has only in-frame clones and leaves some out. There are roughly 410,000 clones in the sample; around 89% occur only once, and around 1.5% lies in the top ten. Sequencing used peripheral blood. The receptor set was obtained from a woman between 40 and 55 years old with COVID-19, enrolled during active disease.

The gene calls are TRBV6-4 and TRBJ2-1; possible D gene TRBD2, 5 bases. Trimming left V 5 bases short and J 9 bases short, with 14 bases between. Germline values: CDR1 MRHNA, CDR2 SNTAGT. The CDR3 length is 13 residues. The CDR3 coding sequence is TGTGCCAGCAGTCCCGGTGGGGAGCGTGAGCAGTTCTTC. It codes for CASSPGGEREQFF.

This chain joins TRBV9 and TRBJ1-6; D gene unclear. The CDR3 contains 16 residues. V gave up 0 bases and J gave up 5 bases, with 12 bases separating them. Germline V CDR1 and CDR2: SGDLS, YYNGEE. CDR3 in DNA: TGTGCCAGCAGCGTAGACGGAGTAGAGAATAATTCACCCCTCCACTTT. Its protein is CASSVDGVENNSPLHF.

The chain combines TRBV7-6 with TRBJ2-7; 12 bases are shared with TRBD2. After removal of 1 base from V and 6 bases from J, the junction contained 4 bases not matched to a gene. The germline V gene encodes CDR1 SGHVS and CDR2 FNYEAQ. The CDR3 consists of 15 residues. The CDR3: CASSLVASGRGEQYF. The CDR3 DNA reads TGTGCCAGCAGCTTAGTGGCTAGCGGGAGGGGCGAGCAGTACTTC.

V gene TRBV6-5 combines with J gene TRBJ1-1; tentatively, D is TRBD1 (6 bases). Germline values: CDR1 MNHEY, CDR2 SVGAGI. The CDR3 sequence is 12 residues long. The germline V and J ends were trimmed by 7 bases and 9 bases, with 15 bases remaining between them. Here the CDR3 reads CASTRTEPKAFF. Here the CDR3 DNA reads TGTGCCAGCACCCGGACAGAGCCTAAAGCTTTCTTT.

In its sample, this clone was seen once. The chain has TRBV3-1 (or the pseudogene TRBV3-2) and TRBJ2-5; 12 nucleotides match TRBD2. Unmatched junction bases numbered 14, after V lost 3 bases and J lost 3 bases. Germline V gives CDR1 LGHDT, CDR2 YNNKEL (reference sequence). This CDR3 spans 19 amino acids. This chain's CDR3 is CASSHRWTSGIPEEETQYF. CDR3 DNA: TGTGCCAGCAGCCACCGCTGGACTAGCGGGATACCGGAGGAAGAGACCCAGTACTTC.

The chain uses TRBV27 and TRBJ2-7, with D possibly TRBD1 on 6 matching bases. V was cut by 7 bases and J by 2 bases, with 18 bases left in between. Per the germline V gene, CDR1 is MNHEY and CDR2 is SMNVEV (reference sequence). CDR3 length: 15 residues. The CDR3 coding sequence is TGTGCCAGCACCCTGGGGGCCAGGGCCCCCTACGAGCAGTACTTC. Translation gives CASTLGARAPYEQYF.

The chain carries TRBV29-1 and TRBJ1-2, with 8 positions matching TRBD1. Germline trimming cut 6 bases from V and 6 bases from J; bases unmatched to any gene: 9. CDR1 and CDR2 (germline): SQVTM, ANQGSEA. This CDR3 comprises 13 residues. The CDR3 DNA is TGCAGCGTAGCCTGGACAGGGACCCATGGCTACACCTTC. Its translation is CSVAWTGTHGYTF.

V and J are TRBV6-1 and TRBJ2-7; TRBD2 is a possible D gene (6 bases). Germline V gene sequence: CDR1 MNHNS, CDR2 SASEGT. The CDR3 totals 14 residues. V gave up 3 bases and J gave up 2 bases, with 11 bases separating them. CDR3 amino acids: CASSERGIPYEQYF. The CDR3 DNA follows: TGTGCCAGCAGTGAGCGCGGGATTCCCTACGAGCAGTACTTC.

The rearrangement links TRBV27 to TRBJ2-3; D gene unclear. CDR3 size: 13 residues. Germline-derived CDR1 and CDR2 are MNHEY and SMNVEV (reference sequence). Between the trimmed V and J ends, which lost 1 base and 2 bases, there was a span of 4 bases. The chain's CDR3 is CASSLLYTDTQYF. In DNA form, the CDR3 reads TGTGCCAGCAGTTTATTGTACACAGATACGCAGTATTTT.

The V and J genes are TRBV7-2 and TRBJ2-3; no firm D call. The CDR3 runs to 13 residues. Germline-derived CDR1 and CDR2 are SGHTA and FQGNSA. V shed 4 bases and J shed 5 bases, with 10 bases lying between them. The DNA of the CDR3 is TGTGCCAGCAGCTCTAGAAATAGAGATACGCAGTATTTT. This encodes CASSSRNRDTQYF.

The CDR3 region is CASSDSGAYGYTF. The CDR3 nucleotides read TGTGCCAGCAGTGACTCCGGTGCTTATGGCTACACCTTC. This chain joins TRBV25-1 and TRBJ1-2; the D is unclear. This CDR3 region has 13 residues. Looked up from germline, CDR1 is MGHDK and CDR2 is SYGVNS. V was clipped by 3 bases and J by 5 bases, with 10 bases between them.

V and J are TRBV2 and TRBJ1-1; D uncertain. V was shortened by 3 bases and J by 5 bases, with 13 bases between the two germline ends. From germline, CDR1 is SNHLY and CDR2 FYNNEI. This CDR3 comprises 14 residues. CDR3 sequence (DNA): TGTGCCAGCAGTGATGAGCCCTGGAGGACTGAAGCTTTCTTT. Its translation is CASSDEPWRTEAFF.

The rearrangement links TRBV9 to TRBJ1-2; 9 bases are shared with TRBD1. Trimming removed 2 bases from V and 8 bases from J; junction bases left unmatched: 10. From germline, CDR1 is SGDLS and CDR2 YYNGEE. This CDR3 spans 15 amino acids. The CDR3 DNA reads TGTGCCAGCAGCGTCTGGACAGGGGAAGATAAAGGCTACACCTTC. This gives the protein CASSVWTGEDKGYTF.

The V and J genes are TRBV24-1 and TRBJ2-5; 13 bases map to TRBD2. The CDR3 totals 16 residues. Germline CDR1 is KGHDR and CDR2 is SFDVKD. The V gene end was trimmed by 4 bases and the J gene end by 5 bases; junction bases not matched to a gene: 6. CDR3 sequence reads: CATSDPTSGGAETQYF. CDR3 sequence (DNA): TGTGCCACCAGTGACCCAACTAGCGGGGGGGCGGAGACCCAGTACTTC.

The CDR3 bases are TGTGCCAGCAGTCGAGATCGACAGGGCAACACTGAAGCTTTCTTT. It is translated as CASSRDRQGNTEAFF. This sequence joins TRBV6-2 or TRBV6-3 and TRBJ1-1; 7 bases align to TRBD1. The CDR3 runs 15 residues. With V trimmed by 5 bases and J by 2 bases, 8 bases remained unmatched. Per germline, CDR1 MNHEY and CDR2 SVGEGT.

J is TRBJ2-5 and V is TRBV27; D remains unclear. Germline assignment: CDR1 MNHEY and CDR2 SMNVEV (reference sequence). Trimming cost V 6 bases and J 5 bases, with 16 bases left between them. The CDR3 is 14 amino acids. DNA of the CDR3: TGTGCCAGCAGCCCAATGATGATCAGTGAGACCCAGTACTTC. This sequence encodes CASSPMMISETQYF.

The J gene is TRBJ2-7, the V gene TRBV7-2; a possible D gene is TRBD2 (5 bases). CDR1 is SGHTA and CDR2 is FQGNSA in the germline V gene. The CDR3 extends over 15 amino acids. With 5 bases removed from V and 0 bases from J, the gap between germline ends came to 14 bases. The CDR3 DNA is TGTGCCAGCAGCGCCCGCTGGGAGCACTCCTACGAGCAGTACTTC. It yields the protein CASSARWEHSYEQYF. Full variable domain (missing parts from reference TRBV7-2 and TRBJ2-7): GAGVSQSPSNKVTEKGKDVELRCDPISGHTALYWYRQSLGQGLEFLIYFQGNSAPDKSGLPSDRFSAERTGGSVSTLTIQRTQQEDSAVYLCASSARWEHSYEQYFGPGTRLTVT.

Only a few counts were recorded for this clone. The chain links TRBV7-9 to TRBJ2-1; 9 bases map to TRBD2. Trimming cost V 5 bases and J 5 bases; bases outside gene matches: 7. CDR3 length: 15 amino acids. Germline V gives CDR1 SEHNR, CDR2 FQNEAQ (reference sequence). The CDR3 sequence: CASSLRTSVNNEQFF. The CDR3 DNA sequence: TGTGCCAGCAGCCTCCGGACTAGCGTTAACAATGAGCAGTTCTTC.

The chain combines TRBV15 with TRBJ2-1; D is possibly TRBD1 (6 bases). Germline V lookup: CDR1 LNHNV, CDR2 YYDKDF (reference sequence). V lost 0 bases, J lost 7 bases, and 10 bases lay in between. CDR3 size: 14 residues. CDR3 nucleotides: TGTGCCACCAGCAGAGATGTAGGGGGTAATGAGCAGTTCTTC. Translated: CATSRDVGGNEQFF.

V usage is TRBV13 and J usage is TRBJ1-1, with TRBD1 matching over 7 bases. CDR1 is PRHDT and CDR2 is FYEKMQ in the germline V gene (reference sequence). The CDR3 consists of 15 residues. The J segment lost 1 base and the V segment lost 5 bases, leaving 7 bases of the junction unmatched. The CDR3 sequence is CASSNRQGPNTEAFF. The CDR3 DNA reads TGTGCCAGCAGCAACCGACAGGGCCCGAACACTGAAGCTTTCTTT.

The rearrangement uses TRBV4-3 and TRBJ1-5; D is possibly TRBD1 (5 bases). The CDR3 spans 16 residues. Germline V CDR1 and CDR2: LGHNA, YSLEER. V gave up 0 bases and J gave up 3 bases, with 12 bases separating them. In DNA form, the CDR3 reads TGCGCCAGCAGCCAAGATGATGGGGGGATCAATCAGCCCCAGCATTTT. Translating gives CASSQDDGGINQPQHF.

The chain has TRBV5-1 and TRBJ2-2; possible D gene TRBD2, 6 bases. This CDR3 is 15 amino acids long. The V end lost 8 bases, the J end lost 3 bases, and 17 bases lay between the germline ends. Germline V gene sequence: CDR1 SGHRS, CDR2 YFSETQ. The CDR3 loop reads CASFSAGRDTGELFF. CDR3 nucleotide sequence: TGCGCCAGTTTTTCTGCGGGACGAGACACCGGGGAGCTGTTTTTT.

The CDR3: CASSSHLRQGGGYTF. As DNA, the CDR3 is TGTGCCAGCAGTTCGCACTTGAGACAGGGAGGTGGCTACACCTTC. The chain carries TRBV28 and TRBJ1-2, with 7 bases identical to TRBD1. Unmatched junction bases numbered 12, after V lost 4 bases and J lost 7 bases. The CDR3 runs 15 residues. CDR1 and CDR2 from the germline V gene are MDHEN and SYDVKM.

This rearrangement joins TRBV6-5 to TRBJ1-2, with 7 bases aligning to TRBD1. The CDR3 spans 11 residues. CDR1 and CDR2 (germline): MNHEY, SVGAGI. Here the CDR3 reads CGAGGSYGYTF. In nucleotides, the CDR3 is TGTGGGGCAGGGGGATCTTATGGCTACACCTTC.

The V and J genes are TRBV7-2 and TRBJ1-2; 8 bases are shared with TRBD1. Germline values: CDR1 SGHTA, CDR2 FQGNSA. Germline trimming cut 1 base from V and 2 bases from J; bases unmatched to any gene: 6. The CDR3 is 16 residues long. CDR3 bases: TGTGCCAGCAGCTTAGTCGGGACAGGACCGAACTATGGCTACACCTTC. It translates to CASSLVGTGPNYGYTF.

This rearrangement joins TRBV5-1 to TRBJ1-2, with D possibly matching TRBD1 (5 bases). CDR3 length equals 14 residues. Between the trimmed V and J ends, which lost 0 bases and 4 bases, there was a span of 10 bases. Germline V CDR1 and CDR2: SGHRS, YFSETQ. CDR3 in DNA: TGCGCCAGCAGCTTGGGACAGACTGGCTATGGCTACACCTTC. It yields the protein CASSLGQTGYGYTF. Combining the CDR3 with reference TRBV5-1 and TRBJ1-2 gives the whole variable domain KAGVTQTPRYLIKTRGQQVTLSCSPISGHRSVSWYQQTPGQGLQFLFEYFSETQRNKGNFPGRFSGRQFSNSRSEMNVSTLELGDSALYLCASSLGQTGYGYTFGSGTRLTVV.

Note on this clone: The same CDR3 is also encoded by other DNA sequences in this sample. The chain carries TRBV7-2 and TRBJ1-1; D not resolved. This CDR3 comprises 14 residues. The V end was cut by 1 base, the J end by 0 bases, with 6 bases between. Germline CDR1 and CDR2: SGHTA and FQGNSA. The CDR3 reads CASSLDRVNTEAFF. For the CDR3, the DNA is TGTGCCAGCAGCTTAGACCGGGTGAACACTGAAGCTTTCTTT.